This T cell receptor beta chain was identified during a study of blood T cell repertoires in COVID-19. As for the study in general: Sites across the United States, Italy and Spain contributed samples from acute and convalescent COVID-19. Nucleic acid was either cDNA or gDNA, and it came from T cells, B-cell-depleted T cells, or PBMCs.

In the authors' workflow: Nucleated cell number was recorded as an estimate derived from reference gene primer amplification. Assay used: immunoSEQ multiplex PCR; TCRdb lists only in-frame clones, some missing. From that table come the V and J calls and clone size; the DNA was used to work out D and trimming. In the table there are some 240,000 clones, approximately 90% of which are singletons. Patients of the Seattle cohort, enrolled during active infection, were followed longitudinally. Regarding this clone: Other DNA sequences in this specimen translate into the identical CDR3.

Between the trimmed V and J ends, which lost 3 bases and 1 base, there was a span of 9 bases. Germline V gives CDR1 KGHSH, CDR2 LQKENI. The length of the CDR3 is 14 residues. The chain recombines TRBV18 with TRBJ1-1; a possible D gene is TRBD1 (6 bases). The sequencing input was peripheral blood. The source is a man in his fifties or sixties with COVID-19, enrolled during active disease. The CDR3: CASSPGGPNTEAFF. For the CDR3, the DNA is TGTGCCAGCTCACCCGGGGGGCCGAACACTGAAGCTTTCTTT.